These 18 T cell receptor beta chains were sequenced from one sample in a study of Graves' ophthalmopathy and Graves' hyperthyroidism. Researchers took RNA transcripts and amplified TCR beta CDR3 regions from them. Second-round multiplex PCR followed a first-round RT-PCR using HTBI primers. TCRdb recomputed calls from the multiplex PCR reads with MiXCR, one row per CDR3 protein. The sample has 170,000 or so distinct CDR3 sequences, 37% seen once; the top ten hold under 6.5%. Material: peripheral blood. Receptors were obtained from a woman aged 40 to 50 with Graves' ophthalmopathy.

This clonotype was picked up many times. A read error may account for a junction end that differs from germline. The chain joins TRBV6-2 or TRBV6-3 to TRBJ2-7, with 8 bases identical to TRBD1. The CDR3 is 15 residues long. CDR1 MNHEY and CDR2 SVGEGT come from the germline V gene. In DNA form, the CDR3 reads TGTGCCAGCAGTACCCCGGACAGGGCGAGCTACGGGCAGTACTTC. This codes for CASSTPDRASYGQYF.

There are many counts of this clonotype. The gene calls are TRBV12-3 or TRBV12-4 and TRBJ1-5; D remains ambiguous. Trimming pared 1 base from V and 9 bases from J, leaving 7 bases between. CDR3 size: 12 residues. For the CDR3, the DNA is TGTGCCAGCAGTTTAGGGGTGGGGCCCCAGCATTTT. This sequence encodes CASSLGVGPQHF.

The chain links TRBV6-1 to TRBJ2-7; 8 bases match TRBD1. CDR1 is MNHNS and CDR2 is SASEGT in the germline V gene. Germline trimming cut 5 bases from V and 3 bases from J; bases unmatched to any gene: 9. There are 15 residues in the CDR3. CDR3 coding DNA: TGTGCCAGCAGTACCTACAGGGGGAGACTCTACGAGCAGTACTTC. Its translation: CASSTYRGRLYEQYF.

This clonotype was seen many times. J is TRBJ1-2 and V is TRBV11-2; D is undetermined. The CDR3 sequence is 12 residues long. CDR1 SGHAT and CDR2 FQNNGV come from the germline V gene. V was shortened by 1 base and J by 8 bases, with 8 bases between the two germline ends. The DNA of the CDR3 is TGTGCCAGCAGCTTAGGATCAGGAGGCTACACCTTC. Its translation is CASSLGSGGYTF.

In this sample, this clonotype turned up many times. The gene calls are TRBV20-1 and TRBJ2-7; 8 bases are a match to TRBD1. The CDR3 contains 14 residues. Looked up from germline, CDR1 is DFQATT and CDR2 is SNEGSKA (reference sequence). V lost 3 bases, J lost 3 bases, and 7 bases stayed unmatched. The CDR3 here is CSARSRDRYYEQYF. DNA for the CDR3: TGCAGTGCTAGGAGTAGGGACAGGTACTACGAGCAGTACTTC.

The J gene is TRBJ1-6, the V gene TRBV7-2; TRBD1 might be the D (5 bases). The ends were cut back, 8 bases at V and 5 bases at J, with 10 bases in the middle. Germline CDR1 SGHTA, CDR2 FQGNSA. This CDR3 has 13 amino acids. CDR3 in DNA: TGTGCCAGCCACAGACAGAATAATTCACCCCTCCACTTT. This codes for CASHRQNNSPLHF.

The sample holds many counts of this clonotype. The chain combines TRBV28 with TRBJ1-2, with TRBD1 as a possible D gene (6 bases). The CDR3 is made up of 12 amino acids. Germline CDR1 reads MDHEN; CDR2 reads SYDVKM. V lost 6 bases, J lost 5 bases, and 10 bases lay in between. The CDR3 DNA reads TGTGCCAGCAGCTTACAGGGTTATGGCTACACCTTC. Its translation: CASSLQGYGYTF.

This clonotype occurred many times. The conserved phenylalanine or tryptophan normally closing the CDR3 is absent here, so this likely arose from a read error. The chain is built from TRBV20-1 and TRBJ2-5; TRBD1 might be the D (5 bases). V shed 0 bases and J shed 5 bases, with 10 bases lying between them. Germline loops: CDR1 DFQATT, CDR2 SNEGSKA (reference sequence). The CDR3 is 13 residues long. CDR3 region: CSARDDKGETQYS. The CDR3 DNA reads as TGCAGTGCTAGAGACGACAAGGGGGAGACCCAGTACTCC.

At least ten counts were recorded for this clonotype. This rearrangement joins TRBV10-3 to TRBJ1-5; TRBD1 is a possible D gene (5 bases). V lost 7 bases and J 1 base, leaving 8 bases between the germline ends. The CDR3 covers 13 residues. Germline loops: CDR1 ENHRY, CDR2 SYGVKD. CDR3 in DNA: TGTGCCATCACTAGGGACAGCAATCAGCCCCAGCATTTT. This translates into CAITRDSNQPQHF.

This clonotype was seen ten or more times. The chain links TRBV30 to TRBJ1-3; D is uncertain. The CDR3 runs 12 residues. V lost 5 bases to trimming and J lost 0 bases, with 5 bases between them. Germline assignment: CDR1 GTSNPN and CDR2 SVGIG (reference sequence). CDR3 DNA: TGTGCCTGGGGACTCTCTGGAAACACCATATATTTT. It encodes CAWGLSGNTIYF.

This clonotype was seen many times. The chain recombines TRBV6-2 or TRBV6-3 with TRBJ2-7, with 8 bases that match TRBD2. Germline loops: CDR1 MNHEY, CDR2 SVGEGT. CDR3 length equals 13 residues. J was trimmed by 4 bases and V by 2 bases; bases with no gene match: 1. The CDR3: CASSYGLAYEQYF. Here the CDR3 DNA reads TGTGCCAGCAGTTACGGACTAGCTTACGAGCAGTACTTC.

This clonotype was seen repeatedly, ten times or more. The genes are TRBV20-1 and TRBJ2-7, with D hard to call. Germline assignment: CDR1 DFQATT and CDR2 SNEGSKA (reference sequence). Trimming removed 6 bases at V and 0 bases at J, with 6 bases between. The CDR3 is 11 residues long. CDR3 protein: CSAVSSYEQYF. The DNA for the CDR3 is TGCAGTGCGGTCAGCTCCTACGAGCAGTACTTC.

This clonotype has ten or more counts. The V and J genes are TRBV12-3 or TRBV12-4 and TRBJ2-7; 8 nucleotides align to TRBD2. The CDR3 has 16 amino acids. After removal of 3 bases from V and 1 base from J, the junction contained 8 bases not matched to a gene. The CDR3 loop reads CASSFGQRESSYEQYF. In DNA form, the CDR3 reads TGTGCCAGCAGTTTCGGCCAGCGGGAGTCGTCCTACGAGCAGTACTTC.

This clonotype was detected many times. V gene TRBV6-1 combines with J gene TRBJ2-7; maybe TRBD2 (5 bases). Germline CDR1 is MNHNS and CDR2 is SASEGT. The V end lost 4 bases, the J end lost 5 bases, and 12 bases lay between the germline ends. The CDR3 is made up of 13 amino acids. This CDR3 is CASSGRSGNEQYF. CDR3 DNA: TGTGCCAGCAGTGGACGGTCCGGGAACGAGCAGTACTTC.

This clonotype showed up many times. The chain recombines TRBV5-1 with TRBJ1-1, with D possibly matching TRBD1 (6 bases). V gave up 0 bases and J gave up 0 bases, with 9 bases separating them. Germline V gene data show CDR1 as SGHRS and CDR2 as YFSETQ. CDR3 length equals 15 residues. The CDR3 loop reads CASSLAGGLNTEAFF. In DNA form, the CDR3 reads TGCGCCAGCAGCTTGGCGGGGGGCCTGAACACTGAAGCTTTCTTT.

The chain employs TRBV6-1 and TRBJ2-7, with 7 bases lining up with TRBD1. Germline CDR1 reads MNHNS; CDR2 reads SASEGT. V shed 5 bases and J 5 bases; nucleotides not matched to a gene: 9. This CDR3 spans 14 amino acids. The CDR3 region has the DNA TGTGCCAGCAGTCTCAGGGGGAAGATCCACGAGCAGTACTTC. Protein sequence: CASSLRGKIHEQYF.

This clonotype was recorded at least ten times. The chain is built from TRBV12-3 or TRBV12-4 and TRBJ1-5; D possibly corresponds to TRBD1 (5 bases). This CDR3 contains 13 residues. Trimming took 5 bases from V and 9 from J, leaving 14 bases between them. The CDR3 DNA reads TGTGCCAGCAGTGAGGTGCCCGGGGGGCCCCAGCATTTT. Protein product: CASSEVPGGPQHF.

This clonotype has at least ten counts. V usage is TRBV7-2 and J usage is TRBJ1-2; D is uncertain. Germline V gives CDR1 SGHTA, CDR2 FQGNSA. Trimming removed 4 bases at V and 4 bases at J, with 10 bases between. The CDR3 totals 13 residues. Here the CDR3 reads CASSSGLSYGYTF. The CDR3 bases are TGTGCCAGCAGCTCGGGGTTGAGCTATGGCTACACCTTC.